Reported below is one TCR beta chain. Its target antigen remains unknown. No base quality information exists; no much larger clone differs at one position. The CDR1 and CDR2 encoded by the germline V gene are SGHTA and FQGNSA. Between the V and J ends, shortened by 1 base and 2 bases respectively, the junction contains 12 bases. From cysteine to phenylalanine, the CDR3 is 15 amino acids long. Only CDR3 DNA is held: 45 bases, read in frame from base 1. This sample was included in a study of T cell responses to AZD1222 COVID-19 vaccine (dated by TCRdb to the early 2020s). Some background on the complete study: Because spike-specific TCR depth and breadth did not differ between the two schedules, AZD1222 recipients who got a second dose at roughly 4 weeks were pooled with those who got a second dose at roughly 12 weeks. TCR sequencing covered approximately 230 trial participants: 200 to 220 given two doses of AZD1222 and 26 given two doses of MenACWY control vaccine. Trial participants were enrolled by age into subgroups of 18-55, 56-69 and 70-plus years, and around 140, 26 and 57 TCR-sequenced participants, respectively, were included in these subgroups.

The CDR3 regions of human TCRbeta chains were analyzed by immunosequencing. The original methods were these. Repertoire TCRs were checked for matches against a reference library of SARS-CoV-2-specific TCRs that had been generated using the MIRA antigen-specificity platform. Breadth was defined as the fraction of unique TCRs that were SARS-CoV-2-associated, and depth was defined as the fraction of total T cells that were SARS-CoV-2-associated. Using the MIRA data, each spike-specific TCR was assigned both to the spike region to which the TCR was reactive and to a CD4 or CD8 class. Log10-transformed breadth and depth values were compared by one-way ANOVA with Sidak's multiple comparisons tests. In its TCRdb copy, this immuneACCESS table keeps in-frame sequences only and misses some clones. Where compared with another copy, unresolved V genes explain less than half of these, and the others have no known cause. V and J calls and clone size come straight from that table; D and trimming were deduced from the DNA. The sample yields some 100,000 clones; approximately 87% were counted once. The ten largest clones represent 15% of the sample.

The time point label on this specimen signifies: baseline before first vaccination. The vaccinee samples were drawn from two UK trials, COV001 and COV002, one of which was a single-blind randomized controlled phase 2/3 trial testing AZD1222 (ChAdOx1 nCoV-19) in healthy adults. Trial participant PBMC samples were collected at day 0 and day 28 after the second dose for TCRbeta chain sequencing. What the study reported, not specific to this receptor: Because no day 14 peak-response samples were available, repertoires were characterized only after the peak T cell response. The 56-69-year group was small, and its depth increase did not reach significance, likely because of low power. Epitopes outside the regions mutated in the B.1.351 and B.1.1.7 variants were reportedly recognized by nearly half of the unique spike-specific TCRs. After two AZD1222 doses, both the breadth and the depth of spike-specific TCRs were significantly higher than at day 0 and than in MenACWY recipients. Participants were mostly white British and included more females than males, and it was suggested by the authors that clonal diversity may have been underestimated. Conclusions about previously exposed vaccinees are limited because only 6 or 7 AZD1222 recipients were SARS-CoV-2 seropositive at baseline. The whole spike protein was spanned by vaccine-associated CD4 TCRs, and dominant responses were seen in regions 160-218 and 743-854.

The source of this sequence is an adult in good health. Source: peripheral blood, taken on day 0 of AZD1222 vaccination. The V gene is TRBV7-2 and the J gene is TRBJ2-7, with the D assignment possibly TRBD1 or TRBD2, given 5 matching bases for each. In nucleotide form, the sequence is TGTGCCAGCAGCTTAGACGGGGCAGGGACCTACGAGCAGTACTTC. Its coded protein is CASSLDGAGTYEQYF.